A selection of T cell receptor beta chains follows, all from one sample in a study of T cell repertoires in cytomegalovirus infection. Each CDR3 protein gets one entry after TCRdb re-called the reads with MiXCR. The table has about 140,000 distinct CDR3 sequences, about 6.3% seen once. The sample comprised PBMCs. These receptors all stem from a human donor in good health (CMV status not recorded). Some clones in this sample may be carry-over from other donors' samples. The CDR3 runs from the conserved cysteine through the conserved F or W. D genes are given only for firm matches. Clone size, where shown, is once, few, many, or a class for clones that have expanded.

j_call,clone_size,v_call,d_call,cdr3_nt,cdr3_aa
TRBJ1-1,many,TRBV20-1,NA,TGCAGTGCTAGAGATTCGCTACAGGGCGTGATGGCTGGGTCGTGGAACACTGAAGCTTTCTTT,CSARDSLQGVMAGSWNTEAFF
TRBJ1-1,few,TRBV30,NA,TGTGCCCTAGAAAATCCCCAAGGGGCCACTGAAGCTTTCTTT,CALENPQGATEAFF
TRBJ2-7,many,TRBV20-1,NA,TGCAGTGCTAGAGAGGGCCACTCCTACGAGCAGTACTTC,CSAREGHSYEQYF
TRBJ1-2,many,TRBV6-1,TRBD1,TGTGCCAGCAGGAATCCGGGACAGGGGTATGGCTACACCTTC,CASRNPGQGYGYTF
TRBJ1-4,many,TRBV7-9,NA,TGTGCCAGCAGCCCGCCGCCAGGGACAACTAATGAAAAACTGTTTTTT,CASSPPPGTTNEKLFF
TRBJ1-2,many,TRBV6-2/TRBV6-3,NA,TGTGCCAGCAGTTACGCCGGCAGAAACTATGGCTACACCTTC,CASSYAGRNYGYTF
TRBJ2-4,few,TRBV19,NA,TGTGCCAGTAGTATTCCCGGAAAGAGATCGAACATTCAGTACTTC,CASSIPGKRSNIQYF
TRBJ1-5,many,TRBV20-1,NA,TGCAGTGCCACAGAGGGCAATCAGCCCCAGCATTTT,CSATEGNQPQHF
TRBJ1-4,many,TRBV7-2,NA,TGTGCCAGCAGCTCGTCGGTGGGAGATGAAAAACTGTTTTTT,CASSSSVGDEKLFF
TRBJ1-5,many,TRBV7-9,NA,TGTGCCAGCGAGAGTGGGAATCAGCCCCAGCATTTT,CASESGNQPQHF
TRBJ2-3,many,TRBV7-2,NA,TGTGCCAGCAGCTTAGCGGTTGGGCCCACAGATACGCAGTATTTT,CASSLAVGPTDTQYF
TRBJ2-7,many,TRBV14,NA,TGTGCCAGCAGCCCCTCAGAGGCCCCTACCGCCGGCTACGAGCAGTACTTC,CASSPSEAPTAGYEQYF
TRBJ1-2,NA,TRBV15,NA,TGTGCCACCAGCAGAGATGCTCGACGGGACTATGGCTACACCTTC,CATSRDARRDYGYTF
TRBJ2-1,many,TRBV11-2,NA,TGTGCCAGCAGCTTAGGATTCGCGCGGGGAGAGCAGTTCTTC,CASSLGFARGEQFF
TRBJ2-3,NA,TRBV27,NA,TGTGCCAGCAGTTTTCCGACGCAGTATTTT,CASSFPTQYF
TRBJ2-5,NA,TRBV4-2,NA,TGTGCCAGCAGCCAACAGGGAGGCGAGACCCAGTACTTC,CASSQQGGETQYF
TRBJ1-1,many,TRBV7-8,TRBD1,TGTGCCAGCAGCTTAGCGCCTACCACACAGGGGCGGAACACTGAAGCTTTCTTT,CASSLAPTTQGRNTEAFF
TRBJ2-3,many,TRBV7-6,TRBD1,TGTGCCAGCAGCTCTGACAGGGGGCGCTGGGATACGCAGTATTTT,CASSSDRGRWDTQYF
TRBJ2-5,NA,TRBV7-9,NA,TGTGCCACCCAATGGAAGGGGCTCGAAGAGACCCAGTACTTC,CATQWKGLEETQYF
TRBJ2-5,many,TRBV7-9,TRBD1,TGTGCCAGCACCGGGGAGACAGGGGCGCGAGAGACCCAGTACTTC,CASTGETGARETQYF
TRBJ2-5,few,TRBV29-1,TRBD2,TGCAGCGTTGAACCCTCCGGGGCGGGGGAAGAGACCCAGTACTTC,CSVEPSGAGEETQYF
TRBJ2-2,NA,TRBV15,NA,TGTGCCACCAGCATCCGTCGGGGGCAGAACACCGGGGAGCTGTTTTTT,CATSIRRGQNTGELFF
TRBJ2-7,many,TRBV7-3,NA,TGTGCCAGCAGCTTAAGCGGGCAGGGAGGCGAGCAGTACTTC,CASSLSGQGGEQYF
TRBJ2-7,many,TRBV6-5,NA,TGTGCCAGCAGTTACTCCGGGACCGATTACGAGCAGTACTTC,CASSYSGTDYEQYF
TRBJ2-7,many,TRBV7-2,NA,TGTGCCAGCAGCCAGGGAAGTGGAGATACCTACGAGCAGTACTTC,CASSQGSGDTYEQYF
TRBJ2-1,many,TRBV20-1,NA,TGCAGTGCTAAGGCGGGGGCCGGGGGGAATGAGCAGTTCTTC,CSAKAGAGGNEQFF
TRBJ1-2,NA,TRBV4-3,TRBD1,TGCGCCAGCAGCCAAGAAAGACAGGGAAGTGGCTACACCTTC,CASSQERQGSGYTF
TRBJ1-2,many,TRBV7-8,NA,TGTGCCAGCAGCCCGGACGGACAAGCTAACTATGGCTACACCTTC,CASSPDGQANYGYTF
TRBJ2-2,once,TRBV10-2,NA,TGCGCCAGCACTCTTCAAGGAAACACCGGGGAGCTGTTTTTT,CASTLQGNTGELFF
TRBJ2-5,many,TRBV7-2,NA,TGTGCCAGCAGCGCGGCGGGGATTGGGACCCAGTACTTC,CASSAAGIGTQYF
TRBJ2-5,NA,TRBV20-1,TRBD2,TGCAGTTCTAGCGGGGGACAACAAGAGACCCAGTACTTC,CSSSGGQQETQYF
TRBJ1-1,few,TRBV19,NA,TGTGCCAGTAGTGCCTTCCCCGCTGAAGCTTTCTTT,CASSAFPAEAFF
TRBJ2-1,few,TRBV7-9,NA,TGTGCCAGCAGCGCCCAAACCAGGGAGCAGTTCTTC,CASSAQTREQFF
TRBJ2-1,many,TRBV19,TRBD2,TGTGCCAGTACTCGGACCGGGACTAGCGGGGCGGGCTCCTACAATGAGCAGTTCTTC,CASTRTGTSGAGSYNEQFF
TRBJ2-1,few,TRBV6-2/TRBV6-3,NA,TGTGCCAGCAGAGGAGACGGGGGCTCCTACAATGAGCAGTTCTTC,CASRGDGGSYNEQFF
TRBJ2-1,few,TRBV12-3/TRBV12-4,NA,TGTGCCAGCAGTGAGCATCTAGCGTCGTCCTACAATGAGCAGTTCTTC,CASSEHLASSYNEQFF
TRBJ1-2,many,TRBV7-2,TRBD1,TGTGCCAGCAGCCGGGCAGGGGGAGGCTATGGCTACACCTTC,CASSRAGGGYGYTF
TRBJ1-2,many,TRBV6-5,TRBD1,TGTGCCAGCAGTGCTCGACAGGGAAAGGGTGATGGCTACACCTTC,CASSARQGKGDGYTF
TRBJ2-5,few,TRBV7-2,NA,TGTGCCAGCAGCCCGATGGGTAGCGGTTGGGAGACCCAGTACTTC,CASSPMGSGWETQYF
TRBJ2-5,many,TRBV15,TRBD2,TGTGCCACCAGCAGAGAGATCGGGGGACTAGTGAAGACCCAGTACTTC,CATSREIGGLVKTQYF
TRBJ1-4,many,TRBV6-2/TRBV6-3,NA,TGTGCCAGCAGTTACACCGGACGGACTAATGAAAAACTGTTTTTT,CASSYTGRTNEKLFF
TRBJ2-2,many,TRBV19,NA,TGTGCCAGTAGTATTCGATCCATTGCCGGGGAGCTGTTTTTT,CASSIRSIAGELFF
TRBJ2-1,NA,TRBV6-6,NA,TGTGCCAGCAGTTACGCGCGGGACCTGGGATACGAGCAGTTCTTC,CASSYARDLGYEQFF
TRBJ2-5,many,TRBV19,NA,TGTGCCAGTAGGGGCGTGGCGGAGACCCAGTACTTC,CASRGVAETQYF
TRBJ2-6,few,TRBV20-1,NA,TGCAGTGCTTTACATGCGGGAATTGGGGCCAACGTCCTGACTTTC,CSALHAGIGANVLTF
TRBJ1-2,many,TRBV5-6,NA,TGTGCCAGCAGCTCCGTTGACAGCATTCCCTATGGCTACACCTTC,CASSSVDSIPYGYTF
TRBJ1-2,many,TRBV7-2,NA,TGTGCCAGCAGCTTAGCGCGTGACAGCTTAGTCGATACCTTC,CASSLARDSLVDTF
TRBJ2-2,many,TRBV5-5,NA,TGTGCCAGCAACAACGGCCGGTTACGCTCCGGGGAGCTGTTTTTT,CASNNGRLRSGELFF
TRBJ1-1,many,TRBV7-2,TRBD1,TGTGCCAGCAGACCTATACAGGGGATGCGGAACACTGAAGCTTTCTTT,CASRPIQGMRNTEAFF
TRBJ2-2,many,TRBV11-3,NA,TGTGCCAGCAGCACATACTCCGGGGAGCTGTTTTTT,CASSTYSGELFF
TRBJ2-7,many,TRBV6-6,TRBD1,TGTGCCAGCAGTTACTCGGGGACGGGACAGTCCCCCTCCTACGAGCAGTACTTC,CASSYSGTGQSPSYEQYF
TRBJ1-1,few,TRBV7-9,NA,TGTGCCAGCAGCCGCGATACAGTCGAAGCTTTCTTT,CASSRDTVEAFF
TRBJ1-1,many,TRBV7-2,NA,TGTGCCAGCACCTCGGGGGAGGCGAACACTGAAGCTTTCTTT,CASTSGEANTEAFF
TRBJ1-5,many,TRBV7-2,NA,TGTGCCAGCAGCTTAGGATTTAATCAGCCCCAGCATTTT,CASSLGFNQPQHF
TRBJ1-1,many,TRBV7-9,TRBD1,TGTGCCAGCAGCACGCCGGGACAGGGGATTGAAGCTTTCTTT,CASSTPGQGIEAFF